The 30 T cell receptor beta chains given below trace back to one sample, sequenced in a study of vaccination and CD4 T cells after COVID-19 (dated 2022 in TCRdb). Antigen specificity for these receptors is unknown. The sample's treatment or condition label, in plain terms: roughly 10-day PBMC culture with coronavirus spike peptide pools or control peptides (ViraFEST assay). Library method: PCR. The sequencer was an Illumina iSeq 100. TCR sequencing of DNA from cultured CD4+ T cells used the Oncomine TCR Beta short-read assay at the Johns Hopkins FTIC core. The public reads were reanalyzed by TCRdb: fastp trimming at Q25, MiXCR alignment, in-frame beta chains only. Rows merge per CDR3 protein into single entries with the most common DNA and genes. The sample table contains 15,000 or so distinct CDR3 sequences; only one count was recorded for 53% of them. The leading ten clones occupy under 5% of the sample.

The source material was CD4+ T cells from blood, cultured in vitro, sampled before SARS-CoV-2 vaccination. These receptors were collected from a human donor who had recovered from COVID-19.

The gene calls are TRBV11-3 and TRBJ1-1; D ambiguous. The CDR3 has 13 residues. The germline V and J ends were trimmed by 4 bases and 0 bases, with 6 bases remaining between them. Germline assignment: CDR1 SGHNT and CDR2 YENEEA. The chain's CDR3 is CASSSELNTEAFF. DNA for the CDR3: TGTGCCAGCAGCTCAGAATTGAACACTGAAGCTTTCTTT. The whole variable domain, filled in from reference TRBV11-3 and TRBJ1-1, reads EAGVVQSPRYKIIEKKQPVAFWCNPISGHNTLYWYLQNLGQGPELLIRYENEEAVDDSQLPKDRFSAERLKGVDSTLKIQPAELGDSAVYLCASSSELNTEAFFGQGTRLTVV.

The chain combines TRBV27 with TRBJ2-5, with D hard to call. Looked up from germline, CDR1 is MNHEY and CDR2 is SMNVEV (reference sequence). The CDR3 length is 13 residues. Trimming stripped 6 bases from V and 5 bases from J, with 13 bases between. As DNA, the CDR3 is TGTGCCAGCAGCTATAGACGGGCCGAGACCCAGTACTTC. Translation: CASSYRRAETQYF.

This clonotype showed up just a few times. The chain is built from TRBV6-1 and TRBJ2-4, with D perhaps being TRBD1 or TRBD2 (5 bases each). The CDR3 loop spans 13 amino acids. Germline V lookup: CDR1 MNHNS, CDR2 SASEGT. The V end lost 6 bases, the J end lost 16 bases, and 22 bases lay between the germline ends. CDR3 loop: CASRPYLRGLVYF. DNA of the CDR3: TGTGCCAGCAGACCTTACCTTCGGGGCCTCGTTTACTTC.

This clonotype came up a few times. This CDR3 is CASSSTVSEQYF. The DNA of the CDR3 is TGTGCCAGCAGCTCGACAGTTTCCGAGCAGTACTTC. The genes are TRBV28 and TRBJ2-7; the D gene is possibly TRBD1 (5 bases). CDR1 is MDHEN, CDR2 SYDVKM, per germline. The CDR3 loop spans 12 amino acids. The V end lost 6 bases, the J end lost 6 bases, and 12 bases lay between the germline ends.

This clonotype was seen just once. The chain combines TRBV5-8 with TRBJ2-3; D remains unclear. The CDR3 covers 13 residues. CDR1 is SGHTS, CDR2 YDEGEE, per germline. Trimming took 0 bases from V and 0 from J, leaving 2 bases between them. The CDR3 region is CASSLESTDTQYF. Written as DNA, the CDR3 is TGTGCCAGCAGCTTGGAAAGCACAGATACGCAGTATTTT.

The V and J genes are TRBV7-2 and TRBJ1-5; D not resolved. The ends were cut back, 3 bases at V and 4 bases at J, with 4 bases in the middle. Germline CDR1 SGHTA, CDR2 FQGNSA. The CDR3 is made up of 12 amino acids. CDR3 nucleotide sequence: TGTGCCAGCAGCTTGGTGAATCAGCCCCAGCATTTT. It translates to CASSLVNQPQHF.

The DNA of the CDR3 is TGTGCCAGCAGCGCCTACAGGGAATTCGACACTGAAGCTTTCTTT. Amino acids: CASSAYREFDTEAFF. The chain combines TRBV7-9 with TRBJ1-1, with D possibly matching TRBD1 (6 bases). Germline V gene sequence: CDR1 SEHNR, CDR2 FQNEAQ (reference sequence). V was trimmed by 5 bases and J by 3 bases, leaving 16 bases between them. The CDR3 consists of 15 residues.

In DNA, the CDR3 is TGTGCCAGTAGTATCCCCAGGGTGGCCAAAAACATTCAGTACTTC. Translating gives CASSIPRVAKNIQYF. This chain links TRBV19 with TRBJ2-4; D is possibly TRBD1 (5 bases). Trimming stripped 3 bases from V and 1 base from J, with 10 bases between. CDR1 and CDR2 from the germline V gene are LNHDA and SQIVND (reference sequence). This CDR3 contains 15 residues.

CDR3 bases: TGCAGTGCTAGTCCAGGGGGCATTGGCTACACCTTC. Protein sequence: CSASPGGIGYTF. The J gene is TRBJ1-2, the V gene TRBV20-1, with 8 positions matching TRBD1. The CDR3 contains 12 residues. CDR1 is DFQATT and CDR2 is SNEGSKA in the germline V gene (reference sequence). Trimming took 3 bases from V and 7 from J; bases not matched to a gene: 4.

The sample holds a few counts of this clonotype. The rearrangement joins TRBV6-1 to TRBJ2-7; D remains unclear. V shed 6 bases and J shed 2 bases, with 5 bases lying between them. Germline V gene data show CDR1 as MNHNS and CDR2 as SASEGT. This CDR3 is built from 11 residues. The CDR3, as DNA: TGTGCCAGCAGCTTTACCTACGAGCAGTACTTC. Protein product: CASSFTYEQYF.

The chain is built from TRBV20-1 and TRBJ1-2; 10 nucleotides line up with TRBD1. This CDR3 is built from 12 residues. V was clipped by 6 bases and J by 8 bases; unmatched bases: 6. CDR1 and CDR2 from the germline V gene are DFQATT and SNEGSKA (reference sequence). The CDR3 DNA is TGCAGTGCCCCAGTGACAGGGGGCGGCTACACCTTC. Translation gives CSAPVTGGGYTF.

The chain recombines TRBV5-6 with TRBJ2-1; D call uncertain. Germline V gives CDR1 SGHDT, CDR2 YYEEEE. The CDR3 has 14 amino acids. Trimming took off 4 bases at V and 0 bases at J, with 8 bases between the two ends. The CDR3 coding sequence is TGTGCCAGCAGCCTGACAAGCTCCTACAATGAGCAGTTCTTC. Its protein product is CASSLTSSYNEQFF.

This clonotype was observed a handful of times. V gene TRBV6-2 or TRBV6-3 combines with J gene TRBJ2-2, with TRBD2 matching 13 bases. The CDR3 is 15 residues long. The trim removed 5 bases at V and 8 bases at J, leaving 5 bases unmatched. Germline V lookup: CDR1 MNHEY, CDR2 SVGEGT. The CDR3 is CASSRTSGRTGELFF. CDR3 nucleotide sequence: TGTGCCAGCAGTCGGACTAGCGGGAGAACGGGGGAGCTGTTTTTT.

V gene TRBV7-8 combines with J gene TRBJ1-1, with D unclear. Germline V gene lookup returns CDR1 SGHVS and CDR2 FQNEAQ. Trimming took 3 bases from V and 5 from J, leaving 25 bases between them. This CDR3 has 18 amino acids. The CDR3 loop is CASSFQILRPTAVTEAFF. In nucleotides, the CDR3 is TGTGCCAGCAGCTTCCAAATCCTCCGACCGACGGCGGTGACTGAAGCTTTCTTT.

This chain links TRBV7-9 with TRBJ2-3; 7 bases are a match to TRBD2. This CDR3 region has 16 residues. V trimming: 2 bases; J trimming: 2 bases; junction bases outside the gene matches: 7. Germline loops: CDR1 SEHNR, CDR2 FQNEAQ (reference sequence). CDR3 sequence (DNA): TGTGCCAGCAGCTTATTGTTGGGGGGGTCCACAGATACGCAGTATTTT. Translating it yields CASSLLLGGSTDTQYF.

The chain carries TRBV19 and TRBJ2-7; D is possibly TRBD1 or TRBD2 (5 bases each). This CDR3 comprises 13 residues. V dropped 5 bases and J dropped 6 bases, with 14 bases sitting between them. Per germline, CDR1 LNHDA and CDR2 SQIVND (reference sequence). The CDR3 region is CASSRDRGSEQYF. CDR3 DNA: TGTGCCAGTAGTCGGGATAGGGGTAGCGAGCAGTACTTC.

The gene calls are TRBV6-1 and TRBJ2-1; TRBD1 matches 7 bases. The germline V gene encodes CDR1 MNHNS and CDR2 SASEGT. The CDR3 has 14 residues. J gave up 7 bases and V 2 bases, and 5 bases lay outside the gene matches. DNA of the CDR3: TGTGCCAGCAGTGAATTTCCGGGACAGAATGAGCAGTTCTTC. Its translation: CASSEFPGQNEQFF.

This rearrangement joins TRBV20-1 to TRBJ2-5, with 14 bases fitting TRBD2. The CDR3 has 16 amino acids. The V gene's germline CDR1 is DFQATT and CDR2 SNEGSKA (reference sequence). The V segment lost 2 bases and the J segment 3 bases; nucleotides outside the gene matches: 5. In DNA, the CDR3 is TGCAGTGCTAGACGTGCGACTAGCGGGGGGGAAGAGACCCAGTACTTC. Residues: CSARRATSGGEETQYF.

The chain combines TRBV28 with TRBJ1-2, with 7 nucleotides matching TRBD1. With V trimmed by 5 bases and J by 3 bases, 12 bases remained unmatched. The germline V gene has CDR1 MDHEN and CDR2 SYDVKM. This CDR3 comprises 16 residues. CDR3 residues: CASSPSRQGSYYGYTF. CDR3 DNA sequence: TGTGCCAGCAGTCCCTCTCGACAGGGATCATACTATGGCTACACCTTC.

The V call is TRBV7-3, the J call TRBJ1-1; D not certain. Per the germline V gene, CDR1 is SGHTA and CDR2 is FQGTGA. Between the trimmed V and J ends, which lost 4 bases and 10 bases, there was a span of 16 bases. This CDR3 has 13 residues. CDR3 nucleotides: TGTGCCAGCAGCTCGTTGGCTAGGTACGGAGCTTTCTTT. This codes for CASSSLARYGAFF.

A few counts support this clonotype. The chain joins TRBV7-2 to TRBJ1-2; D gene uncertain. Germline CDR1 and CDR2: SGHTA and FQGNSA. This CDR3 contains 13 residues. V was clipped by 5 bases and J by 4 bases, with 11 bases between them. CDR3 coding DNA: TGTGCCAGCAGCCTTTCCGCTACCTATGGCTACACCTTC. Translated, it gives CASSLSATYGYTF.

The rearrangement links TRBV4-1 to TRBJ2-5, with a possible D match to TRBD2 (5 bases). The germline CDR1 and CDR2 sequences are MGHRA and YSYEKL. Trimming took 1 base from V and 6 from J, leaving 12 bases between them. The CDR3 loop spans 14 amino acids. CDR3 sequence reads: CASSQVGEWKTQYF. For the CDR3, the DNA is TGCGCCAGCAGCCAAGTTGGGGAGTGGAAGACCCAGTACTTC.

V usage is TRBV6-2 or TRBV6-3 and J usage is TRBJ2-3, with a possible D match to TRBD1 (6 bases). The CDR3 sequence is 14 residues long. V lost 6 bases to trimming and J lost 6 bases, with 16 bases between them. Germline V gene data show CDR1 as MNHEY and CDR2 as SVGEGT. CDR3 DNA: TGTGCCAGCAGGGGGGCCGGGCGGACGGATACGCAGTATTTT. Translation gives CASRGAGRTDTQYF.

This clonotype was detected only a few times. The chain links TRBV21-1 to TRBJ1-1; the table's D gene call, TRBD1, was not cross checked with the DNA. TRBV21-1 is given as a pseudogene. The CDR3 runs to 13 residues. CDR3 DNA sequence: TGTGCCAGCAGCAAAATGGGGGGACAGAGAGCTTTCTTT. Amino acid sequence: CASSKMGGQRAFF.

CDR3 region: CASSPTLGQYTEAFF. CDR3 sequence (DNA): TGTGCCAGCAGTCCGACCCTCGGACAGTACACTGAAGCTTTCTTT. This chain connects TRBV27 to TRBJ1-1, with a weak D call TRBD1 (6 bases). The CDR3 spans 15 residues. Deletions cut 5 bases from V and 3 bases from J, with 16 bases between. CDR1 is MNHEY, CDR2 SMNVEV, per germline (reference sequence).

The chain uses TRBV18 and TRBJ1-1; D is unresolved. The CDR3 is made up of 14 amino acids. Trimming removed 0 bases from V and 1 base from J, with 6 bases in between. Germline V CDR1 and CDR2: KGHSH, LQKENI. CDR3 sequence reads: CASSPPGRNTEAFF. The CDR3 bases are TGTGCCAGCTCACCACCGGGCAGGAACACTGAAGCTTTCTTT.

This clonotype appeared a few times. This chain joins TRBV7-3 and TRBJ1-2; possibly TRBD1 for D (5 bases). Germline assignment: CDR1 SGHTA and CDR2 FQGTGA. The CDR3 has 12 amino acids. V was shortened by 4 bases and J by 8 bases, with 11 bases between the two germline ends. This CDR3 is CASSSGFGGYTF. DNA for the CDR3: TGTGCCAGCAGCTCAGGGTTCGGAGGCTACACCTTC.

The chain uses TRBV30 and TRBJ1-2; D might be TRBD1 (6 bases). The CDR3 contains 13 residues. The V gene's germline CDR1 is GTSNPN and CDR2 SVGIG (reference sequence). The V end lost 3 bases, the J end lost 4 bases, and 12 bases lay between the germline ends. The DNA of the CDR3 is TGTGCCTGGAGGCAACAGGGCAGCTATGGCTACACCTTC. It codes for CAWRQQGSYGYTF.

This chain links TRBV19 with TRBJ2-2; D is undetermined. V was pared by 6 bases and J by 0 bases, with 5 bases between. Germline V lookup: CDR1 LNHDA, CDR2 SQIVND (reference sequence). This CDR3 region has 13 residues. CDR3 nucleotides: TGTGCCAGTAGGTGGTCGAACACCGGGGAGCTGTTTTTT. Amino acid sequence: CASRWSNTGELFF.

This clonotype has a single count. V and J are TRBV20-1 and TRBJ2-2, with TRBD2 identical over 9 bases. The germline gives CDR1 DFQATT, CDR2 SNEGSKA (reference sequence). V shed 6 bases, J shed 5 bases, and the junction held 7 bases outside the gene matches. This CDR3 is 14 amino acids long. The CDR3 coding sequence is TGCAGTGCCGAGCCCAGCGGGGGGACCGGGGAGCTGTTTTTT. This codes for CSAEPSGGTGELFF.